This section outlines one TCR beta chain sequence together with its context. This entry is derived from a study of OX40 agonist ivuxolimab in advanced cancers. Whole-study context: Partial responses occurred in three patients (one hepatocellular carcinoma, two cutaneous melanoma).

Some clones are missing from TCRdb's copy, which holds only in-frame ones; the method was immunoSEQ multiplex PCR. This table holds roughly 70,000 clones, approximately 78% found once. CDR3 length: 17 amino acids. V was pared by 2 bases and J by 4 bases, with 19 bases between. The V gene's germline CDR1 is SGHDT and CDR2 YYEEEE. The chain uses TRBV5-6 and TRBJ1-3; D may be TRBD1 (5 bases). This clonotype originated in an adult with an advanced solid tumor such as melanoma, head and neck, liver or kidney cancer. The sample in question was CD4+ or CD8+ T cells sorted from blood, obtained in a trial of the OX40 agonist ivuxolimab. As DNA, the CDR3 is TGTGCCAGCAGCTTAGACCGGGACCCCCGCTCGGGAAACACCATATATTTT. Translating gives CASSLDRDPRSGNTIYF.